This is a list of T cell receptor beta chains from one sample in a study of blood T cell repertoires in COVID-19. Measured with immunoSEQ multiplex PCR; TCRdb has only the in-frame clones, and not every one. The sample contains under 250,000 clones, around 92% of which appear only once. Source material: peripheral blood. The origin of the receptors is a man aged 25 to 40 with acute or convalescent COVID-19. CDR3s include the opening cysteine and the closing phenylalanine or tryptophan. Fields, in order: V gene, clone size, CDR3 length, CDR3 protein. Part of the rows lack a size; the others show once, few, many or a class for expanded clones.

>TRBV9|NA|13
CASSVDGGWELFF
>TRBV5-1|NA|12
CASSLSGAQRFF
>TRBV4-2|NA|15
CASSQEARTEQPQHF
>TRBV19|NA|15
CASSGKVLGEGEQFF
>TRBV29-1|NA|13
CSTGLAGTYEQYF
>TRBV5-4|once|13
CASSGDRASGYTF
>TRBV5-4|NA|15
CASSLGGQDYNEQFF
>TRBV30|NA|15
CAWSAGRGLPLKLFF
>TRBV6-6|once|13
CATGGSLRNTIYF
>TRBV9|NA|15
CASSVMGVPTGELFF
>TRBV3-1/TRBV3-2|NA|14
CASSQDPYTDTQYF
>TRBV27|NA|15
CASSLWGTGAGEAFF
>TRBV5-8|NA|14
CASSNGPGGNEQFF
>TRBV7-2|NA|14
CASSPGHYQEKLFF
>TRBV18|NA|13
CASSGGHNQPQHF
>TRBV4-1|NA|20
CASSPPSGASGMISADTQYF
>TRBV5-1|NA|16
CASSGLAGALTGELFF
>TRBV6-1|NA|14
CASSEVPAGGELFF
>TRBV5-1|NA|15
CASSSLSSGANVLTF
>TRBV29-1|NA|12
CSARRAEETQYF
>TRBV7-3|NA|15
CASSFRLAGRNEQFF
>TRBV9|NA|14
CASSTGTDYNEQFF
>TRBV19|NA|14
CASCDTSGANVLTF
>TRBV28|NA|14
CASRWTSASYEQYF
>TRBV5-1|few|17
CASSVRGTASSGNTIYF
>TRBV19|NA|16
CASTTGGGRSNQPQHF
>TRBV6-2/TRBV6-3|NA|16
CASSQTTSRVFNEQFF
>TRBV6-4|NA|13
CASSDSYGMRAFF
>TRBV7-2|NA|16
CASSRRTSGDTGELFF
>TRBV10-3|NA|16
CAISGGAGGVQETQYF
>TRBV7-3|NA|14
CASSLAGGYNEQFF
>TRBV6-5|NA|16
CASSSARGSSYNEQFF
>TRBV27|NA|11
CAIQGATEAFF
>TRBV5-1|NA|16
CASSTLRERPYNEQFF
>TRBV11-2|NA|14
CASSPSTGIYEQYF
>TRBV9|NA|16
CASSVHEFRSGNTIYF
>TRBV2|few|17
CASSATPPGLFTGELFF
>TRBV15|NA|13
CATSRQGKREQFF
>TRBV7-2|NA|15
CASSQRYGKDQPQHF
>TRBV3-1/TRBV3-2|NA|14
CASSQADRADGYTF
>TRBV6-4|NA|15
CASSDSHRGPMPLHF